This T cell receptor beta chain appears in the sequencing data of a study of shared clonotypes between healthy human individuals. A word on this clone: What it recognizes is unknown.

It was at deep level that the assay was run. Sequencing was performed with immunoSEQ multiplex PCR; in TCRdb, only in-frame clones are kept and a portion is missing. This table has about 2.4 million clones, around 94% appearing once. Study-wide points: Naive subsets usually exceeded memory subsets in estimated richness.

This CDR3 is built from 12 residues. Germline V gene data show CDR1 as SGHNT and CDR2 as YENEEA. Deletions cut 0 bases from V and 7 bases from J, with 7 bases between. V and J are TRBV11-3 and TRBJ2-7, with D unclear. This clonotype was sampled from a man younger than 35 in good health. The material sequenced was naive CD4+ T cells sorted from blood. Sample subset: CD45RA+ positively selected. The CDR3, as DNA: TGTGCCAGCAGCTTAGATCCATCAGAGCAGTACTTC. This codes for CASSLDPSEQYF.